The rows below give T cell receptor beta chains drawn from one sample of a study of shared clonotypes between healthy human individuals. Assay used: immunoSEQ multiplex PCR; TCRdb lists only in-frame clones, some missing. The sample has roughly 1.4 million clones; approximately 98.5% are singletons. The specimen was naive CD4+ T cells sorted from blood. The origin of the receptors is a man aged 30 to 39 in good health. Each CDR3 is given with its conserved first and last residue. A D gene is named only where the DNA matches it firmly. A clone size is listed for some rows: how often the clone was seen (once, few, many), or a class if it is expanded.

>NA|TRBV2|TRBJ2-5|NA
TGTGCCAGCAAGTTCGGGGGATGGGAGACCCAGTACTTC
CASKFGGWETQYF
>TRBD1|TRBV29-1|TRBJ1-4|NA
TGCAGCGTTGAGGGCGCAGGGGGAAGCGAAAAACTGTTTTTT
CSVEGAGGSEKLFF
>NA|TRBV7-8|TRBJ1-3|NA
TGTGCCAGCAGCTTAGCATCCGGAAACACCATATATTTT
CASSLASGNTIYF
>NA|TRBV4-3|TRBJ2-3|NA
TGCGCCAGCAACCAATCTGGGGACAGCACAGATACGCAGTATTTT
CASNQSGDSTDTQYF
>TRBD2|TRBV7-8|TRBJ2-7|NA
TGTGCCAGCAGCCCTAGCCTAGCGGGAGGGCCGTACGAGCAGTACTTC
CASSPSLAGGPYEQYF
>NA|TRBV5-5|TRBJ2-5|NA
TGTGCCAGCAGCGCGCGTGGGGAGACCCAGTACTTC
CASSARGETQYF
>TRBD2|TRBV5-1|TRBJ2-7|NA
TGCGCCAGCAGCTATGGGGCGGGAGATTACGAGCAGTACTTC
CASSYGAGDYEQYF
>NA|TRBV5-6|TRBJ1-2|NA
TGTGCCAGCAGCTTGGTGTCAGGGGCGTACTATGGCTACACCTTC
CASSLVSGAYYGYTF
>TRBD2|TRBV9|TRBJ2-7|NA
TGTGCCAGCAGCGTAGCTCCCGGACTAGCCTACGAGCAGTACTTC
CASSVAPGLAYEQYF
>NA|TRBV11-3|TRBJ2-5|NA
TGTGCCAGCAGCCCCAGGGGGGAGGGGCAAGAGACCCAGTACTTC
CASSPRGEGQETQYF
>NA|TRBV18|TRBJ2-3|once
TGTGCCAGCTCACCACAGGGGGAACATACGCAGTATTTT
CASSPQGEHTQYF
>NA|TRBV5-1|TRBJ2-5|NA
TGCGCCAGCAGCTTGAGCCCCACAGAGACCCAGTACTTC
CASSLSPTETQYF
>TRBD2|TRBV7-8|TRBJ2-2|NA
TGTGCCAGCAGCTTAGTCCCATCTAGCGGGATCCACACCGGGGAGCTGTTTTTT
CASSLVPSSGIHTGELFF
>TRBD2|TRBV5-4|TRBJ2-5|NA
TGTGCCAGCAGAGGGACTAGCGGGACGCCGACCCAAGAGACCCAGTACTTC
CASRGTSGTPTQETQYF
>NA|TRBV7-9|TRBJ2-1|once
TGTGCCAGCCCTCTGGGTGAATCCTACAATGAGCAGTTCTTC
CASPLGESYNEQFF
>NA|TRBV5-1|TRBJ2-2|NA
TGCGCCAGCAGCGCTGAGCCCAGGGTAGGAGGGGAGCTGTTTTTT
CASSAEPRVGGELFF
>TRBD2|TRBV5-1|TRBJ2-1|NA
TGCGCCAGCAGCTCTTGGTCGACTAGCTCGGCCAATGAGCAGTTCTTC
CASSSWSTSSANEQFF
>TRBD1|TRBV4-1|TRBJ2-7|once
TGCGCCAGCAGCAAGGGACAGGCCTACGAGCAGTACTTC
CASSKGQAYEQYF
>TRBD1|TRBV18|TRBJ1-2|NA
TGTGCCAGCTCACCACGAGGACAGGGCGGTGGCTACACCTTC
CASSPRGQGGGYTF
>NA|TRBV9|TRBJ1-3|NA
TGTGCCAGCAGCGTCATCTCTGGAAACACCATATATTTT
CASSVISGNTIYF
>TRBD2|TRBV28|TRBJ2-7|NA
TGTGCCGAAGGACTAGCGGGAGGGGGGCAGTACTTC
CAEGLAGGGQYF
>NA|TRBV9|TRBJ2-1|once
TGTGCCAGCAGCTTAGGGTGGCGGGAGCAGTTCTTC
CASSLGWREQFF
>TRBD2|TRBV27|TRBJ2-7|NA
TGTGCCAGCAGTTTTAAGGCTAGCGGGACCTACGAGCAGTACTTC
CASSFKASGTYEQYF
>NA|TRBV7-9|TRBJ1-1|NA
TGTGCCAGCAGCTTGGAGACCAACACTGAAGCTTTCTTT
CASSLETNTEAFF
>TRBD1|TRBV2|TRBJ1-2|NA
TGTGCCAGCAGACCTCGGACAGGGGACTATGGCTACACCTTC
CASRPRTGDYGYTF
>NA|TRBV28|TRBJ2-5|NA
TGTGCCAGCAGCCCCTCCAAGAATTTAAAGACCCAGTACTTC
CASSPSKNLKTQYF
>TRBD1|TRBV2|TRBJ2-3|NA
TGTGCCAGCAACTACGGACAGGGGTCAGATACGCAGTATTTT
CASNYGQGSDTQYF
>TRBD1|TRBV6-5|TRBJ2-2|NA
TGTGCCAGCAGAATCGACAGGGGTGAAACCGGGGAGCTGTTTTTT
CASRIDRGETGELFF
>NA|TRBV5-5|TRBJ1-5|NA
TGTGCCAGCAGCTTGGAGTCAGGGGACCACAATCAGCCCCAGCATTTT
CASSLESGDHNQPQHF
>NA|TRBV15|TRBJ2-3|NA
TGTGCCACCAGCAGACTTTCAATAGGGGCTAGCACAGATACGCAGTATTTT
CATSRLSIGASTDTQYF